The rows below give T cell receptor beta chains drawn from one sample of a study of blood T cell repertoires in COVID-19. The repertoire was sequenced with immunoSEQ multiplex PCR; TCRdb's copy has only in-frame clones and lacks some. Among 7,500 to 9,500 clones listed, 70% to 90% were seen once. Sequenced: peripheral blood. These receptors came from a man aged 55 to 69 with acute or convalescent COVID-19. Both conserved end residues are part of each CDR3. Fields, in order: D gene, V gene, J gene, clone size, CDR3 DNA, CDR3 protein. The D gene is left open where the match is weak. A clone size is listed for some rows: how often the clone was seen (once, few, many), or a class if it is expanded.

TRBD2	TRBV7-2	TRBJ2-7	-	TGTGCCAGCAGCTCCGGGGCTAGCGGGAGTTACGAGCAGTACTTC	CASSSGASGSYEQYF
-	TRBV7-9	TRBJ1-4	-	TGTGCCAGCAGCTTAGCTTTCGACAGGCGTAATGAAAAACTGTTTTTT	CASSLAFDRRNEKLFF
-	TRBV19	TRBJ1-4	-	TGTGCCAGTATGGCGGTATGGGGGGTAAGCGTTGAAAAACTGTTTTTT	CASMAVWGVSVEKLFF
-	TRBV28	TRBJ1-2	-	TGTGCCAGCAGTTTAGGGCAGATCTATGGCTACACCTTC	CASSLGQIYGYTF
-	TRBV28	TRBJ1-2	-	TGTGCCAGCAGATCCACAGGGAACTATGGCTACACCTTC	CASRSTGNYGYTF
-	TRBV27	TRBJ2-2	-	TGTGCCAGCAGTTCAACAAATAAACCCGGGGAGCTGTTTTTT	CASSSTNKPGELFF
-	TRBV5-6	TRBJ1-2	-	TGTGCCAGCAGGTCGGGATACGGAACTAACTATGGCTACACCTTC	CASRSGYGTNYGYTF
-	TRBV27	TRBJ2-1	-	TGTGCCAGCAGGACCCGACTAGGCAATGAGCAGTTCTTC	CASRTRLGNEQFF
-	TRBV2	TRBJ2-1	-	TGTGCCAGCAGTGAAGTAGCGGACGCTCGGGAGCAGTTCTTC	CASSEVADAREQFF
-	TRBV4-2	TRBJ1-5	-	TGTGCCAGCAGCCAGCTGCCAGGGAATCAGCCCCAGCATTTT	CASSQLPGNQPQHF
-	TRBV27	TRBJ1-5	-	TGTGCCACCGGCAGGAGCAATCAGCCCCAGCATTTT	CATGRSNQPQHF
-	TRBV16	TRBJ1-1	-	TGTGCCAGCAGCCTTCTGACAGCTATGAACACTGAAGCTTTCTTT	CASSLLTAMNTEAFF
-	TRBV19	TRBJ2-5	-	TGTGCCAGTACCTCACTGAAGGCAGGCCAAGAGACCCAGTACTTC	CASTSLKAGQETQYF
-	TRBV20-1	TRBJ1-2	-	TGCAGTGCTAGTATCGTTCGGGGGGACTATGGCTACACCTTC	CSASIVRGDYGYTF
-	TRBV18	TRBJ2-6	-	TGTGCCAGCTCAGGACTGGGGTCTGGGGCCAACGTCCTGACTTTC	CASSGLGSGANVLTF
-	TRBV5-1	TRBJ1-1	once	TGCGCCAGCAGCTTACGACAGGCCAAGAACACTGAAGCTTTCTTT	CASSLRQAKNTEAFF
TRBD1	TRBV3-1/TRBV3-2	TRBJ1-1	-	TGTGCCAGCAGCCAAGATAGACAGGGGCCCCAGATATCGGGAGCTTTCTTT	CASSQDRQGPQISGAFF
-	TRBV29-1	TRBJ1-1	-	TGCAGCGTTCCCCCCCGACATTTGAACACTGAAGCTTTCTTT	CSVPPRHLNTEAFF
-	TRBV27	TRBJ2-7	few	TGTGCCAGCAGTGTGCAATACAGGTACGAGCAGTACTTC	CASSVQYRYEQYF
-	TRBV19	TRBJ2-2	once	TGTGCCAGTAACTCGGCAGGGGCAGTTTCCGCCGGGGAGCTGTTTTTT	CASNSAGAVSAGELFF
-	TRBV7-3	TRBJ2-3	-	TGTGCCAGCAGCACAAACAGTGCAGATACGCAGTATTTT	CASSTNSADTQYF
TRBD2	TRBV4-1	TRBJ2-3	-	TGCGCCAGCAGCCCCCCCCTAGCGGGGGAAGCGACAGATACGCAGTATTTT	CASSPPLAGEATDTQYF
-	TRBV7-2	TRBJ2-7	-	TGTGCCAGCAGCCCGGGGTATACCTACGAGCAGTACTTC	CASSPGYTYEQYF
-	TRBV3-1/TRBV3-2	TRBJ2-1	-	TGTGCCAGCAGCCAAGATACGGGGGTTCGAGGGCAGTTCTTC	CASSQDTGVRGQFF
-	TRBV19	TRBJ1-5	-	TGTGCCAGTAGTATAGAGGCTACAGGGATTTGGGGGCCCCAGCATTTT	CASSIEATGIWGPQHF
-	TRBV28	TRBJ1-2	-	TGTGCCAGCAGTTCGACAGCTTATGGCTACACCTTC	CASSSTAYGYTF
TRBD1	TRBV6-1	TRBJ1-2	-	TGTGCCAGCAGTGAAGAGGTATCGCCAGGGGGTATAATCGGAGATGGCTACACCTTC	CASSEEVSPGGIIGDGYTF
-	TRBV7-2	TRBJ2-3	-	TGTGCCAGCAGCCTATCTCTATACCAGGGGTCTAGCACAGATACGCAGTATTTT	CASSLSLYQGSSTDTQYF
TRBD2	TRBV2	TRBJ2-3	-	TGTGCCAGCAGTGAAGAGAGTCTAGCGGGGCTCACAGATACGCAGTATTTT	CASSEESLAGLTDTQYF
-	TRBV10-3	TRBJ2-5	-	TGTGCCATCGGGGGAGGAGAGACCCAGTACTTC	CAIGGGETQYF
-	TRBV9	TRBJ2-5	-	TGTGCCAGCAGCGCCCCCGTTGACCAAGAGACCCAGTACTTC	CASSAPVDQETQYF
-	TRBV7-9	TRBJ2-3	-	TGTGCCAGCAGCTTAGCGAAAGCGCATAGCACAGATACGCAGTATTTT	CASSLAKAHSTDTQYF
-	TRBV4-2	TRBJ2-1	once	TGTGCCAGCAGCCAAGAGGACCGGACAAGAATTGATGGGCAGTTCTTC	CASSQEDRTRIDGQFF
TRBD1	TRBV12-3/TRBV12-4	TRBJ1-5	-	TGTGCCAGCAGTATACAGGGGCAGCCCCAGCATTTT	CASSIQGQPQHF
TRBD1	TRBV27	TRBJ2-7	-	TGTGCCAGCAGTTTATCGGGGGCAACAGGGGTGAGCGCCTACGAGCAGTACTTC	CASSLSGATGVSAYEQYF
TRBD2	TRBV7-9	TRBJ2-1	few	TGTGCCAGCAGCCCTAACTCAGCGGGAGGGCTGAGCTCCTACAATGAGCAGTTCTTC	CASSPNSAGGLSSYNEQFF
-	TRBV30	TRBJ2-1	-	TGTGCCTGGAGTGTACGAGGGCCTGAGCAGTTCTTC	CAWSVRGPEQFF
-	TRBV11-2	TRBJ1-2	-	TGTGCCAGCAGCTTCGGAGCATATGGCTACACCTTC	CASSFGAYGYTF
-	TRBV28	TRBJ1-1	-	TGTGCCAGCAGTGGATTCTCTCGACTCGAGGAGGCTTTCTTT	CASSGFSRLEEAFF